The subject of this entry is one T cell receptor beta chain. The sample belongs to a study of blood T cell repertoires in COVID-19. Study background: Samples came from the United States, Italy and Spain, spanning acute and convalescent COVID-19. Sample material is recorded as cDNA or gDNA derived from T cells, B-cell-depleted T cells, or PBMCs.

This CDR3 region has 14 residues. The junction had 10 bases not matched to a gene; V was cut back by 6 bases and J by 6 bases. Germline CDR1 and CDR2: MNHEY and SVGEGT. Assay: immunoSEQ multiplex PCR; the TCRdb copy retains only in-frame clones and omits some. The sample lists fewer than 50,000 clones, about 83% seen once, with about 14% in the top ten. The sequenced sample consisted of peripheral blood. This clonotype originated in a human donor in a cohort sampled during active COVID-19. The chain joins TRBV6-2 or TRBV6-3 to TRBJ1-2; 7 nucleotides agree with TRBD1. Written as DNA, the CDR3 is TGTGCCAGCAGCAGGGGACAGAGGAGAAATGGCTACACCTTC. Protein: CASSRGQRRNGYTF.